The entry below describes one T cell receptor (beta chain). This receptor's antigen is unknown. Base qualities are missing; no much larger clone stands one base away. The V end loses 3 bases and the J end loses 2 bases, and a stretch of 17 bases separates them. Spanning cysteine to phenylalanine, the CDR3 consists of 16 amino acids. Only the CDR3 DNA is retained, 48 bases long and in frame from the first base. CDR1 is given as SGHAT and CDR2 as FQNNGV, both from the germline V gene. The immunoSEQ Assay, a bias-controlled multiplex PCR, was used to amplify TCRbeta CDR3 regions from genomic DNA. The published analysis was carried out like this. Nucleated cell counts per sample were estimated from amplification of reference gene primers within the assay. To quantify the absolute abundance of each unique TCRbeta CDR3 rearrangement, sequence reads were collapsed and filtered. For each sample, productive Simpson clonality was calculated as the square root of Simpson's diversity index over productive rearrangements. TCRdb's version of the immuneACCESS table is confined to in-frame rearrangements and falls short of the full clone set. An unresolved V gene accounts for under half of the shortfall where checked; the remainder is of unknown origin. V, J and clone size were drawn from that table, and D and trimming were deduced from the DNA. Within this sample are a few hundred thousand clones, with more than 70% of them counted one time only. 13% of the sample rests with the top ten.

Whole blood was collected in K2EDTA tubes by collaborating institutions according to the institutions' own protocols. Collaborator samples were shipped for TCRbeta analysis as frozen whole blood, isolated PBMCs, or DNA extracted from either sample type. These data belong to a study of blood T cell repertoires in COVID-19 (dated by TCRdb to about 2020). Background on the whole study: Samples from collaborators originated in the United States, Italy and Spain and spanned both the acute and convalescent phases of COVID-19. The prospective study material was composed of cDNA or gDNA derived from T cells, B-cell-depleted T cells, or PBMCs. The dataset comprised deeply sampled blood TCRbeta repertoires from subjects exposed to, actively infected with, or recovered from COVID-19. A freely available public database, intended as a resource for researchers studying the immune response to SARS-CoV-2, is where the repertoires were released. The samples were drawn from the first 160 participants of the ongoing ImmuneRACE study and from over a thousand subjects provided by 6 global collaborators. Sample metadata almost always included a de-identified subject ID, COVID-19 status, age in years and sex. Where available, HLA class I and class II types were obtained from metadata supplied by the sample provider rather than from assay-based typing.

Overall study outcomes, separate from this receptor: The amount of clinical and demographic metadata varied by source and participant and was provided uncurated.

The sequencing sample was made of peripheral blood. In this chain, TRBV11-2 is recombined with TRBJ2-7, with the D gene uncertain. This TCR came from a human donor in a cohort sampled during active COVID-19. CDR3 region: CASSLESANLPYEQYF. The nucleotide sequence is given as TGTGCCAGCAGCTTGGAAAGCGCAAACCTCCCCTACGAGCAGTACTTC. With the portions outside the CDR3 filled from the reference TRBV11-2 and TRBJ2-7 genes, the complete variable region becomes EAGVAQSPRYKIIEKRQSVAFWCNPISGHATLYWYQQILGQGPKLLIQFQNNGVVDDSQLPKDRFSAERLKGVDSTLKIQPAKLEDSAVYLCASSLESANLPYEQYFGPGTRLTVT.